A single sample gave rise to the 26 T cell receptor beta chains below, sequenced in a study of blood T cell repertoires in COVID-19. Using immunoSEQ multiplex PCR, the repertoire was profiled, and TCRdb retains in-frame clones only, with some absent. The repertoire has approximately 150,000 clones, about 87% of them found once; the top ten carry 8.6%. Sequencing used peripheral blood. Receptors were obtained from a woman between 45 and 60 years old with active or convalescent COVID-19.

The rearrangement uses TRBV7-9 and TRBJ1-1, with TRBD1 as a possible D gene (5 bases). Germline CDR1 SEHNR, CDR2 FQNEAQ (reference sequence). V lost 7 bases to trimming and J lost 5 bases, with 17 bases between them. CDR3 length: 14 amino acids. CDR3 coding DNA: TGTGCCAGCACCCTCACGGGGGTAAAGACTGAAGCTTTCTTT. It is translated as CASTLTGVKTEAFF. The full variable domain, in which reference TRBV7-9 and TRBJ1-1 provide the parts outside the CDR3, is DTGVSQNPRHKITKRGQNVTFRCDPISEHNRLYWYRQTLGQGPEFLTYFQNEAQLEKSRLLSDRFSAERPKGSFSTLEIQRTEQGDSAMYLCASTLTGVKTEAFFGQGTRLTVV.

J is TRBJ2-2 and V is TRBV15, with a weak D call TRBD1 (5 bases). Trimming took off 5 bases at V and 6 bases at J, with 16 bases between the two ends. Germline V gene lookup returns CDR1 LNHNV and CDR2 YYDKDF (reference sequence). There are 15 residues in the CDR3. The CDR3 DNA reads TGTGCCACCAGCGTTGGTTCAGGGATTTCCGGGGAGCTGTTTTTT. Translation gives CATSVGSGISGELFF.

The CDR3: CASTTGEKLFF. CDR3 DNA sequence: TGTGCCAGCACGACAGGGGAAAAACTGTTTTTT. The chain joins TRBV2 to TRBJ1-4; 7 bases match TRBD1. Germline CDR1 reads SNHLY; CDR2 reads FYNNEI. CDR3 length: 11 residues. V trimming: 7 bases; J trimming: 8 bases; junction bases outside the gene matches: 1.

The V call is TRBV9, the J call TRBJ2-5, with D uncertain. Germline V gives CDR1 SGDLS, CDR2 YYNGEE. V dropped 0 bases and J dropped 3 bases, with 12 bases sitting between them. This CDR3 contains 15 residues. CDR3 loop: CASSVGALREETQYF. CDR3 sequence (DNA): TGTGCCAGCAGCGTAGGCGCGCTGAGAGAAGAGACCCAGTACTTC.

V gene TRBV4-3 combines with J gene TRBJ2-5, with D possibly matching TRBD2 (6 bases). Trimming pared 0 bases from V and 2 bases from J, leaving 10 bases between. Germline loops: CDR1 LGHNA, CDR2 YSLEER. This CDR3 contains 15 residues. The CDR3 DNA reads TGCGCCAGCAGCCAAGATTGGCTAGCGCAAGAGACCCAGTACTTC. Translating gives CASSQDWLAQETQYF.

V usage is TRBV25-1 and J usage is TRBJ2-7, with 7 bases matching TRBD1. The germline V gene encodes CDR1 MGHDK and CDR2 SYGVNS. The V and J ends lost 6 bases and 5 bases, in that order; junction bases with no gene match: 10. The CDR3 runs to 14 residues. CDR3 sequence (DNA): TGTGCCAGCAGGGAAACAGGGGTCTTCCACGAGCAGTACTTC. This gives the protein CASRETGVFHEQYF.

V gene TRBV4-3 combines with J gene TRBJ1-1; D is ambiguous. The CDR3 has 13 amino acids. The V and J ends lost 4 bases and 1 base respectively, with 7 bases between them. Germline values: CDR1 LGHNA, CDR2 YSLEER. The CDR3 nucleotides are TGCGCCAGCAGCCCACAGAAGAACACTGAAGCTTTCTTT. It specifies CASSPQKNTEAFF.

This chain connects TRBV4-3 to TRBJ1-4; D uncertain. Germline V gene lookup returns CDR1 LGHNA and CDR2 YSLEER. V lost 2 bases and J lost 3, with 10 bases in between. CDR3 size: 15 residues. This CDR3 is CASSQTQASNEKLFF. The CDR3 DNA follows: TGCGCCAGCAGCCAAACCCAGGCGTCTAATGAAAAACTGTTTTTT.

The V and J genes are TRBV10-3 and TRBJ2-6; 9 bases align to TRBD1. Germline CDR1 and CDR2: ENHRY and SYGVKD. Unmatched junction bases numbered 8, after V lost 8 bases and J lost 0 bases. The CDR3 is made up of 17 amino acids. CDR3 DNA: TGTGCCATCGGGGGGACAGGGCCTCTCTCTGGGGCCAACGTCCTGACTTTC. Protein sequence: CAIGGTGPLSGANVLTF.

The rearrangement uses TRBV6-1 and TRBJ1-5; the D is unclear. Germline V gene sequence: CDR1 MNHNS, CDR2 SASEGT. There are 17 residues in the CDR3. Trimming removed 0 bases at V and 7 bases at J, with 19 bases between. The CDR3 DNA reads as TGTGCCAGCAGTGAAGCCTCTGTGCGGAGGCGGAACCAGCCCCAGCATTTT. Translation gives CASSEASVRRRNQPQHF.

The chain employs TRBV19 and TRBJ1-2, with 9 positions matching TRBD1. The CDR3 consists of 14 residues. V dropped 3 bases and J dropped 8; count of bases not matched to a gene: 7. Germline loops: CDR1 LNHDA, CDR2 SQIVND (reference sequence). The DNA for the CDR3 is TGTGCCAGTAGTATGGGACAGGGAGTATCCGGCTACACCTTC. It is translated as CASSMGQGVSGYTF.

This clone was observed a single time. The chain links TRBV5-1 to TRBJ2-5; possibly TRBD2 for D (6 bases). This CDR3 is 15 amino acids long. Germline CDR1 SGHRS, CDR2 YFSETQ. Trimming cost V 2 bases and J 4 bases, with 15 bases left between them. In nucleotides, the CDR3 is TGCGCCAGCAGCTTTCCCCCCGGGGGAACAGAGACCCAGTACTTC. Protein: CASSFPPGGTETQYF.

V usage is TRBV6-5 and J usage is TRBJ2-7, with D perhaps matching TRBD2 (6 bases). The germline V gene encodes CDR1 MNHEY and CDR2 SVGAGI. Trimming left V 6 bases short and J 6 bases short, with 21 bases between. This CDR3 has 15 amino acids. This CDR3 is CASSQPGLSAGEQYF. The CDR3 bases are TGTGCCAGCAGCCAGCCGGGACTTTCGGCCGGCGAGCAGTACTTC.

The V call is TRBV5-4, the J call TRBJ2-6, with 7 nucleotides matching TRBD1. Germline V CDR1 and CDR2: SGHNT, YYREEE (reference sequence). V was pared by 4 bases and J by 0 bases, with 7 bases of the junction left unmatched. The CDR3 covers 17 residues. DNA for the CDR3: TGTGCCAGCAGCAGGGACAGTACCACCTCTGGGGCCAACGTCCTGACTTTC. Its translation: CASSRDSTTSGANVLTF.

About this clone: One end of the junction fails to match germline, which may point to a read error. This rearrangement joins TRBV7-7 to TRBJ2-5; the match to TRBD2 covers 14 bases. The CDR3 spans 16 residues. Germline V lookup: CDR1 SSHAT, CDR2 FNYEAQ (reference sequence). Written as DNA, the CDR3 is TGTGCTAGCAGCTTAGGACTAGCGGGGGGACAAGAGACCCAGTACTTC. The encoded protein is CASSLGLAGGQETQYF.

This sequence joins TRBV2 and TRBJ2-7, with D maybe TRBD2 (6 bases). The V end was cut by 3 bases, the J end by 6 bases, with 15 bases between. This CDR3 spans 14 amino acids. Germline values: CDR1 SNHLY, CDR2 FYNNEI. In DNA, the CDR3 is TGTGCCAGCAGTGACGGAGGGAAGGCGATCGAGCAGTACTTC. Translation: CASSDGGKAIEQYF.

The rearrangement joins TRBV2 to TRBJ2-2; the match to TRBD2 covers 7 bases. CDR3 size: 16 residues. Germline loops: CDR1 SNHLY, CDR2 FYNNEI. V lost 4 bases, J lost 6 bases, and 11 bases stayed unmatched. In nucleotides, the CDR3 is TGTGCCAGCAGTGCCTCGGGACTATCGACGTCCGGGGAGCTGTTTTTT. It codes for CASSASGLSTSGELFF. Combining the CDR3 with reference TRBV2 and TRBJ2-2 gives the whole variable domain EPEVTQTPSHQVTQMGQEVILRCVPISNHLYFYWYRQILGQKVEFLVSFYNNEISEKSEIFDDQFSVERPDGSNFTLKIRSTKLEDSAMYFCASSASGLSTSGELFFGEGSRLTVL.

J is TRBJ1-1 and V is TRBV6-5; TRBD1 matches at 7 bases. Germline V gene lookup returns CDR1 MNHEY and CDR2 SVGAGI. The CDR3 has 12 amino acids. V dropped 6 bases and J dropped 7; count of bases not matched to a gene: 5. CDR3 coding DNA: TGTGCCAGCAGGCTAAGGACAGGTGAAGCTTTCTTT. Its protein is CASRLRTGEAFF.

CDR3 DNA: TGTGCCAGCAGTTTAGGGGGGGGCACTGAAGCTTTCTTT. Residues: CASSLGGGTEAFF. The rearrangement joins TRBV28 to TRBJ1-1, with D perhaps TRBD1 (5 bases). Germline values: CDR1 MDHEN, CDR2 SYDVKM. V lost 2 bases and J lost 4, with 8 bases in between. The CDR3 spans 13 residues.

The chain recombines TRBV4-1 with TRBJ2-7, with 12 bases matching TRBD2. J gave up 3 bases and V 4 bases, and 4 bases lay outside the gene matches. The CDR3 consists of 15 residues. Germline V gene sequence: CDR1 MGHRA, CDR2 YSYEKL. The CDR3: CASSPGLAGYYEQYF. The CDR3 DNA sequence: TGCGCCAGCAGCCCAGGACTAGCGGGATACTACGAGCAGTACTTC.

The CDR3: CASSLREETQYF. The CDR3 DNA reads TGCGCCAGCAGCCTCAGGGAAGAGACCCAGTACTTC. The V gene is TRBV5-1, the J gene TRBJ2-5; D may be TRBD1 (5 bases). The CDR3 runs 12 residues. V was pared by 4 bases and J by 3 bases, with 7 bases between. Germline assignment: CDR1 SGHRS and CDR2 YFSETQ.

This clone was counted between two and nine times. The gene calls are TRBV7-3 and TRBJ2-1; D is perhaps TRBD2 (5 bases). V lost 4 bases and J 10 bases, leaving 17 bases between the germline ends. The V gene's germline CDR1 is SGHTA and CDR2 FQGTGA. There are 14 residues in the CDR3. The CDR3 nucleotides read TGTGCCAGCAGCTCTAATAGCGCCCGGGGAGAGCAGTTCTTC. Amino acid sequence: CASSSNSARGEQFF.

This clone was detected once. This rearrangement joins TRBV9 to TRBJ1-1, with TRBD1 matching over 11 bases. This CDR3 region has 18 residues. V trimming: 0 bases; J trimming: 0 bases; junction bases outside the gene matches: 7. The germline gives CDR1 SGDLS, CDR2 YYNGEE. The CDR3: CASSVDGTGGDLNTEAFF. CDR3 in DNA: TGTGCCAGCAGCGTAGACGGGACAGGGGGGGACTTGAACACTGAAGCTTTCTTT.

This chain uses TRBV6-5 with TRBJ1-1; possibly TRBD1 for D (6 bases). V lost 6 bases, J lost 6 bases, and 14 bases lay in between. In germline, CDR1 is MNHEY, CDR2 SVGAGI. The CDR3 consists of 13 residues. The chain's CDR3 is CASSIQGGSEAFF. The CDR3 nucleotides read TGTGCCAGCAGCATACAGGGAGGGTCTGAAGCTTTCTTT.

This chain joins TRBV7-9 and TRBJ1-1, with D uncertain. CDR3 size: 14 residues. The germline CDR1 and CDR2 sequences are SEHNR and FQNEAQ (reference sequence). V was clipped by 4 bases and J by 3 bases, with 12 bases between them. CDR3 bases: TGTGCCAGCAGCTCCTATGGAGGAGACACTGAAGCTTTCTTT. This codes for CASSSYGGDTEAFF.

The chain combines TRBV7-3 with TRBJ1-2; 7 bases match TRBD1. Germline trimming cut 2 bases from V and 4 bases from J; bases unmatched to any gene: 7. The CDR3 contains 15 residues. In germline, CDR1 is SGHTA, CDR2 FQGTGA. As DNA, the CDR3 is TGTGCCAGCAGCTTAGGGGACAGCCCTTTCTATGGCTACACCTTC. It yields the protein CASSLGDSPFYGYTF.